These T cell receptor beta chains were read from a single sample in a study of blood T cell repertoires in COVID-19. The protocol was immunoSEQ multiplex PCR, while the TCRdb copy is restricted to in-frame clones and leaves out a portion. The sample contains about 250,000 clones, around 89% of which appear only once. The sample consisted of PBMCs or T cells enriched from blood (not recorded which). The receptors here all came from a woman under 30 who had recovered from COVID-19. The CDR3 runs from the conserved cysteine through the conserved F or W. A D gene is named only where the DNA matches it firmly. Clone size, where shown, is once, few, many, or a class for clones that have expanded.

j_call,v_call,clone_size,d_call,cdr3_aa,cdr3_nt
TRBJ1-1,TRBV30,NA,NA,CAWSGGDLEAFF,TGTGCCTGGAGTGGGGGGGATCTTGAAGCTTTCTTT
TRBJ1-1,TRBV6-2/TRBV6-3,few,NA,CASSYVRGDRMNTEAFF,TGTGCCAGCAGTTACGTCCGGGGAGACAGGATGAACACTGAAGCTTTCTTT
TRBJ1-5,TRBV18,NA,TRBD1,CASSPSGGKGQPQHF,TGTGCCAGCTCACCTTCAGGGGGCAAGGGGCAGCCCCAGCATTTT
TRBJ2-1,TRBV27,NA,TRBD1,CASSLVGQVYNEQFF,TGTGCCAGCAGTTTGGTGGGACAGGTCTACAATGAGCAGTTCTTC
TRBJ1-3,TRBV28,NA,TRBD1,CASSPQGAGNTIYF,TGTGCCAGCAGCCCCCAGGGGGCTGGAAACACCATATATTTT
TRBJ1-2,TRBV28,NA,NA,CASLGGGGINYGYTF,TGTGCCTCCCTGGGGGGAGGGGGGATAAACTATGGCTACACCTTC
TRBJ2-1,TRBV10-2,NA,NA,CASIKGWASYNEQFF,TGCGCCAGCATTAAGGGGTGGGCTTCCTACAATGAGCAGTTCTTC
TRBJ1-2,TRBV28,NA,TRBD1,CASSPRTGDGYTF,TGTGCCAGCAGTCCCAGGACAGGGGATGGCTACACCTTC
TRBJ2-5,TRBV3-1/TRBV3-2,NA,NA,CASSQRGSETQYF,TGTGCCAGCAGCCAACGGGGGTCAGAGACCCAGTACTTC
TRBJ1-2,TRBV7-2,NA,NA,CASSFIFGGLDYGYTF,TGTGCCAGCAGCTTCATCTTCGGGGGTTTAGACTATGGCTACACCTTC
TRBJ2-3,TRBV14,NA,TRBD2,CASSRVAGESTDTQYF,TGTGCCAGCAGCCGCGTAGCGGGAGAGAGCACAGATACGCAGTATTTT
TRBJ2-7,TRBV4-2,NA,NA,CASSQGTASSYEQYF,TGTGCCAGCAGCCAAGGGACAGCCTCTTCCTACGAGCAGTACTTC
TRBJ1-5,TRBV2,NA,NA,CASSEAGVSKWNQPQHF,TGTGCCAGCAGTGAAGCAGGGGTTTCTAAGTGGAATCAGCCCCAGCATTTT
TRBJ2-7,TRBV6-5,NA,NA,CASSTTGRSSYEQYF,TGTGCCAGCAGCACGACAGGGAGGAGCTCCTACGAGCAGTACTTC
TRBJ1-2,TRBV28,NA,NA,CASGDTDYGYTF,TGTGCCAGCGGGGACACAGACTATGGCTACACCTTC
TRBJ1-5,TRBV6-5,NA,TRBD1,CATTGQGSWQPQHF,TGTGCCACGACGGGACAGGGGTCCTGGCAGCCCCAGCATTTT
TRBJ2-7,TRBV27,NA,NA,CASSTLGGPEQYF,TGTGCCAGCAGTACCCTCGGGGGGCCTGAGCAGTACTTC
TRBJ1-1,TRBV11-2,NA,NA,CASSTINTEAFF,TGTGCCAGCAGCACTATCAACACTGAAGCTTTCTTT
TRBJ1-1,TRBV3-1/TRBV3-2,NA,NA,CASSHTTGFGAFF,TGTGCCAGCAGCCATACTACAGGGTTTGGAGCTTTCTTT
TRBJ1-1,TRBV27,once,NA,CASSLVGANTEAFF,TGTGCCAGCAGTTTGGTGGGGGCGAACACTGAAGCTTTCTTT
TRBJ1-2,TRBV19,few,TRBD1,CASRVAGTGGADGYTF,TGTGCCAGTAGGGTAGCCGGGACAGGGGGCGCTGATGGCTACACCTTC
TRBJ2-5,TRBV30,NA,TRBD2,CAWSVLAGSGETQYF,TGTGCCTGGAGTGTCTTAGCGGGGTCAGGGGAGACCCAGTACTTC
TRBJ2-2,TRBV5-4,NA,NA,CASSFVGSRNTGELFF,TGTGCCAGCAGCTTCGTGGGCAGCAGGAACACCGGGGAGCTGTTTTTT
TRBJ2-3,TRBV11-2,once,NA,CASSLDRSDTQYF,TGTGCCAGCAGCTTAGACAGATCAGATACGCAGTATTTT
TRBJ2-3,TRBV11-3,NA,NA,CASREGGTDTQYF,TGTGCCAGCAGAGAAGGGGGAACAGATACGCAGTATTTT
TRBJ2-1,TRBV9,NA,TRBD2,CASSPVAGGASSYNEQFF,TGTGCCAGCAGCCCAGTAGCGGGGGGTGCCTCCTCCTACAATGAGCAGTTCTTC
TRBJ2-1,TRBV7-2,NA,TRBD2,CASSYTGTSYYNEQFF,TGTGCCAGCAGCTACACCGGGACTAGTTATTACAATGAGCAGTTCTTC
TRBJ2-7,TRBV5-1,NA,TRBD2,CASSLGLASYEQYF,TGCGCCAGCAGCTTAGGACTAGCCTCCTACGAGCAGTACTTC
TRBJ1-1,TRBV11-2,NA,NA,CASSLSGQNTEAFF,TGTGCCAGCAGCTTATCCGGACAGAACACTGAAGCTTTCTTT
TRBJ2-7,TRBV25-1,NA,TRBD2,CASSDPGGHEQYF,TGTGCCAGCAGTGATCCGGGGGGGCACGAGCAGTACTTC
TRBJ1-6,TRBV5-1,NA,NA,CASTTAGGPNSPLHF,TGCGCCAGCACCACGGCGGGGGGCCCTAATTCACCCCTCCACTTT
TRBJ2-7,TRBV29-1,NA,NA,CSGGDTRLGEQYF,TGCAGCGGGGGGGACACCCGATTGGGAGAGCAGTACTTC
TRBJ2-7,TRBV11-1,NA,TRBD1,CASSHRDRGLYEQYF,TGTGCCAGCAGCCACCGGGACAGGGGGCTCTACGAGCAGTACTTC
TRBJ1-6,TRBV28,NA,TRBD1,CASSPGQENSPLHF,TGTGCCAGCAGTCCCGGACAGGAGAATTCACCCCTCCACTTT
TRBJ2-1,TRBV11-2,NA,TRBD2,CASSSLLVTSGGRNEQFF,TGTGCCAGCAGCTCTCTATTAGTCACTAGCGGGGGGCGCAATGAGCAGTTCTTC
TRBJ1-1,TRBV9,NA,NA,CASSARGEGTEAFF,TGTGCCAGCAGCGCCAGAGGGGAGGGAACTGAAGCTTTCTTT
TRBJ2-1,TRBV24-1,NA,TRBD2,CATSVGGGAYNEQFF,TGTGCCACCAGTGTAGGCGGGGGGGCCTACAATGAGCAGTTCTTC
TRBJ2-4,TRBV21-1,NA,NA,CASSENPGTENF,TGTGCCAGCAGCGAAAACCCCGGGACAGAGAACTTC
TRBJ2-1,TRBV2,NA,NA,CVVGGNEQFF,TGTGTCGTAGGGGGCAATGAGCAGTTCTTC
TRBJ1-5,TRBV29-1,NA,NA,CSVVDVSQGLTKGNQPQHF,TGCAGCGTTGTTGATGTATCGCAGGGCTTAACGAAAGGCAATCAGCCCCAGCATTTT
TRBJ1-1,TRBV3-1/TRBV3-2,NA,NA,CASSQARGTEAFF,TGTGCCAGCAGCCAAGCGCGGGGGACTGAAGCTTTCTTT
TRBJ2-1,TRBV19,NA,NA,CASSIGQGGGEQFF,TGTGCCAGTAGTATTGGGCAGGGGGGAGGTGAGCAGTTCTTC
TRBJ1-2,TRBV7-9,NA,TRBD1,CASSSGGGYTF,TGTGCCAGCAGTTCAGGGGGAGGCTACACCTTC
TRBJ2-3,TRBV7-9,once,NA,CASSLGLLGDKWTQYF,TGTGCCAGCAGCTTGGGACTACTAGGGGACAAATGGACGCAGTATTTT
TRBJ1-1,TRBV5-1,once,TRBD1,CASKPFMPLRGLRNTEAFF,TGCGCCAGCAAACCCTTTATGCCCCTCAGGGGGCTAAGGAACACTGAAGCTTTCTTT
TRBJ2-5,TRBV5-1,NA,TRBD2,CASSFSGGSFQETQYF,TGCGCCAGCAGCTTTAGCGGGGGCTCCTTTCAAGAGACCCAGTACTTC
TRBJ2-6,TRBV28,NA,TRBD1,CASSLRGRGPSGANVLTF,TGTGCCAGCAGTTTACGCGGCAGGGGGCCCTCTGGGGCCAACGTCCTGACTTTC
TRBJ1-1,TRBV20-1,NA,NA,CSARANTEAFF,TGCAGTGCTAGGGCGAACACTGAAGCTTTCTTT
TRBJ2-1,TRBV19,NA,TRBD2,CASSINPGLAGTSSYNEQFF,TGTGCCAGTAGTATAAATCCGGGACTAGCGGGCACGAGCTCCTACAATGAGCAGTTCTTC
TRBJ2-1,TRBV6-4,NA,TRBD1,CASSRAPTGYNEQFF,TGTGCCAGCAGTCGCGCCCCGACAGGGTACAATGAGCAGTTCTTC
TRBJ1-4,TRBV14,NA,NA,CASSQEARGEKLFF,TGTGCCAGCAGCCAAGAGGCCAGGGGAGAAAAACTGTTTTTT
TRBJ2-3,TRBV29-1,NA,TRBD2,CSVEAPLSGTTDTQYF,TGCAGCGTTGAGGCGCCGCTTAGCGGGACCACAGATACGCAGTATTTT
TRBJ2-4,TRBV19,NA,NA,CASSMVTVAKNIQYF,TGTGCCAGTAGTATGGTGACAGTAGCCAAAAACATTCAGTACTTC
TRBJ2-1,TRBV11-2,NA,NA,CASGPSRGGAEQFF,TGTGCCAGCGGACCCTCCCGTGGCGGGGCGGAGCAGTTCTTC
TRBJ1-1,TRBV10-3,NA,NA,CAIKTTENTEAFF,TGTGCCATCAAAACGACAGAGAACACTGAAGCTTTCTTT